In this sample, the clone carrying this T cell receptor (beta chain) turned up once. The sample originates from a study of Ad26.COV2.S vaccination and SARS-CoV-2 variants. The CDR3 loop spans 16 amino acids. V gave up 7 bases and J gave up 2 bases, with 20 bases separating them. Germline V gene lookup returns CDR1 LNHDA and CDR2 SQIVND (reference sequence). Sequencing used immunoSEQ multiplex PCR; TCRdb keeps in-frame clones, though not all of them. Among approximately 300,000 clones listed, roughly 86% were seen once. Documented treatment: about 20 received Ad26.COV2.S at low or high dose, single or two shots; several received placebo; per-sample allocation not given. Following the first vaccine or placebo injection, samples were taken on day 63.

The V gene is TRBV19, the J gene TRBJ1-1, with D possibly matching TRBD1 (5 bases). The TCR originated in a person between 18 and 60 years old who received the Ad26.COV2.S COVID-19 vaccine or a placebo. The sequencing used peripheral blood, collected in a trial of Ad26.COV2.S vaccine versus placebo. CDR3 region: CASTSRIRTFNTEAFF. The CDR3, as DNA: TGTGCCAGTACCTCTAGGATACGGACATTTAACACTGAAGCTTTCTTT.